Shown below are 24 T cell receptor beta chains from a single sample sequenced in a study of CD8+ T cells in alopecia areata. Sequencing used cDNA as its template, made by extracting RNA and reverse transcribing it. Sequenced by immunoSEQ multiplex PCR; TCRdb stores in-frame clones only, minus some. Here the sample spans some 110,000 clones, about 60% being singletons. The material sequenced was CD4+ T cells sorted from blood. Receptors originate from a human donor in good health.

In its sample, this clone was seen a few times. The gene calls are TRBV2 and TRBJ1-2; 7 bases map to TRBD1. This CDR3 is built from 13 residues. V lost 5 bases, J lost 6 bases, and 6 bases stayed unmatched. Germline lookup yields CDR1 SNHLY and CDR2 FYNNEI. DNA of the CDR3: TGTGCCAGCAGTCTCGACAGGGAGGATGGCTACACCTTC. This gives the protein CASSLDREDGYTF. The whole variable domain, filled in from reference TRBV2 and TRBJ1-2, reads EPEVTQTPSHQVTQMGQEVILRCVPISNHLYFYWYRQILGQKVEFLVSFYNNEISEKSEIFDDQFSVERPDGSNFTLKIRSTKLEDSAMYFCASSLDREDGYTFGSGTRLTVV.

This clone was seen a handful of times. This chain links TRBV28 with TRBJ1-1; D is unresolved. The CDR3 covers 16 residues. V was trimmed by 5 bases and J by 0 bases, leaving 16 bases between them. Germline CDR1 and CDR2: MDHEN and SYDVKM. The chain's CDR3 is CASSDEGSRLNTEAFF. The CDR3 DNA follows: TGTGCCAGCAGTGACGAAGGTTCCCGTCTGAACACTGAAGCTTTCTTT.

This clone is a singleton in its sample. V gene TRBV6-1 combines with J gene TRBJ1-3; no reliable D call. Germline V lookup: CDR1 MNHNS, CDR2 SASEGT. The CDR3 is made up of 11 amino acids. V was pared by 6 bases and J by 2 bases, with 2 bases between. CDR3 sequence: CASRPGNTIYF. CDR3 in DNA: TGTGCCAGCAGGCCTGGAAACACCATATATTTT.

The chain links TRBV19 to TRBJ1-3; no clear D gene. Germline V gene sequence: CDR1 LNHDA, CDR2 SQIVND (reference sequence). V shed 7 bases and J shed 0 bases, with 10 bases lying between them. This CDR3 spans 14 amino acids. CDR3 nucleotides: TGTGCCAGTACCCCCGGGTTCTCTGGAAACACCATATATTTT. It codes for CASTPGFSGNTIYF. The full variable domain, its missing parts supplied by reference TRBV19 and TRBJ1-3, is DGGITQSPKYLFRKEGQNVTLSCEQNLNHDAMYWYRQDPGQGLRLIYYSQIVNDFQKGDIAEGYSVSREKKESFPLTVTSAQKNPTAFYLCASTPGFSGNTIYFGEGSWLTVV.

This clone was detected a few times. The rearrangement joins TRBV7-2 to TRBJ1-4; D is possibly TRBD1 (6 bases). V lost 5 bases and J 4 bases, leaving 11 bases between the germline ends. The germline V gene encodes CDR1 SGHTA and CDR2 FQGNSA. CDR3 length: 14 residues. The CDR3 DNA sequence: TGTGCCAGCAGCCCTGGGACAAGTAATGAAAAACTGTTTTTT. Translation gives CASSPGTSNEKLFF. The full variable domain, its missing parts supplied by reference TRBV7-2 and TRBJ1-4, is GAGVSQSPSNKVTEKGKDVELRCDPISGHTALYWYRQSLGQGLEFLIYFQGNSAPDKSGLPSDRFSAERTGGSVSTLTIQRTQQEDSAVYLCASSPGTSNEKLFFGSGTQLSVL.

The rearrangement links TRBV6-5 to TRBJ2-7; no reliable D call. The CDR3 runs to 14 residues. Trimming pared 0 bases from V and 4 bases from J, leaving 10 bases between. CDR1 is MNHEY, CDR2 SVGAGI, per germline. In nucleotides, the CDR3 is TGTGCCAGCAGTTACTCAGGACCACGATACGAGCAGTACTTC. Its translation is CASSYSGPRYEQYF.

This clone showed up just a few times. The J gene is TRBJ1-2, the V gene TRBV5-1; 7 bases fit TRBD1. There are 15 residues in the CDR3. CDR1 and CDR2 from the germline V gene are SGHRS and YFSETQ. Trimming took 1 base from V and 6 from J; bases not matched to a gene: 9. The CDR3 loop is CASSLLQGRMHGYTF. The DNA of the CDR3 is TGCGCCAGCAGCTTGCTACAGGGGAGGATGCATGGCTACACCTTC. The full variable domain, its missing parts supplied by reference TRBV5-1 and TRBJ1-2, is KAGVTQTPRYLIKTRGQQVTLSCSPISGHRSVSWYQQTPGQGLQFLFEYFSETQRNKGNFPGRFSGRQFSNSRSEMNVSTLELGDSALYLCASSLLQGRMHGYTFGSGTRLTVV.

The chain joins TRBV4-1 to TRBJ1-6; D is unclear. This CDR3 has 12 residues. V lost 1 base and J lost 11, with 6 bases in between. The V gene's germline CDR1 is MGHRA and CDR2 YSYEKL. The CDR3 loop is CASSQVGPPLHF. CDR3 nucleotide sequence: TGCGCCAGCAGCCAAGTCGGGCCACCCCTCCACTTT.

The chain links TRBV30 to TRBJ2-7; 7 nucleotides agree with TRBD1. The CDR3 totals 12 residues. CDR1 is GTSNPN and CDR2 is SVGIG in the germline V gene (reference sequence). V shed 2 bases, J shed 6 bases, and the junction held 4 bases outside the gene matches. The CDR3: CAWSFTGAEQYF. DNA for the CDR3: TGTGCCTGGAGTTTTACAGGGGCCGAGCAGTACTTC. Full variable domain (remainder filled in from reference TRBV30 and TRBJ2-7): SQTIHQWPATLVQPVGSPLSLECTVEGTSNPNLYWYRQAAGRGLQLLFYSVGIGQISSEVPQNLSASRPQDRQFILSSKKLLLSDSGFYLCAWSFTGAEQYFGPGTRLTVT.

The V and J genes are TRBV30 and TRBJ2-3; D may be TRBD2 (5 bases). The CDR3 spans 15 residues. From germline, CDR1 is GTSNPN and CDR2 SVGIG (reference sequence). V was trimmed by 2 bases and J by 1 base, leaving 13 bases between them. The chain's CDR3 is CAWSNRGAGTDTQYF. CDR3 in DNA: TGTGCCTGGAGTAACCGGGGAGCGGGCACAGATACGCAGTATTTT.

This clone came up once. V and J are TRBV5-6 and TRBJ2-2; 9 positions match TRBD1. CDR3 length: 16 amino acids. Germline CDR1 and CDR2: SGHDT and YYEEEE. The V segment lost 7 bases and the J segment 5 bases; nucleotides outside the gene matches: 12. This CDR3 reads CASGKPGQGWTGELFF. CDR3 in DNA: TGTGCCAGCGGTAAACCGGGACAGGGTTGGACCGGGGAGCTGTTTTTT. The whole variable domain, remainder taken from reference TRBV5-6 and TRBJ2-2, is DAGVTQSPTHLIKTRGQQVTLRCSPKSGHDTVSWYQQALGQGPQFIFQYYEEEERQRGNFPDRFSGHQFPNYSSELNVNALLLGDSALYLCASGKPGQGWTGELFFGEGSRLTVL.

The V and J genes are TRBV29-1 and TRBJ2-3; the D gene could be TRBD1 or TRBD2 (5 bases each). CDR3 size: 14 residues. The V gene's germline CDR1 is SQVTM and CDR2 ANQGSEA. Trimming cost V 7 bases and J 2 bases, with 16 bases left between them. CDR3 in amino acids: CSGQPGTSTDTQYF. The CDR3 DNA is TGCAGCGGGCAACCGGGGACCTCCACAGATACGCAGTATTTT.

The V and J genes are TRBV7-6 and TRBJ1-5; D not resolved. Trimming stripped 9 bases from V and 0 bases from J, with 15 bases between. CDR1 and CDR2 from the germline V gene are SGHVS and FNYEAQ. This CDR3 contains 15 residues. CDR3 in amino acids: CARLGTRNSNQPQHF. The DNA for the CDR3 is TGTGCCAGGTTAGGTACCCGGAATAGCAATCAGCCCCAGCATTTT.

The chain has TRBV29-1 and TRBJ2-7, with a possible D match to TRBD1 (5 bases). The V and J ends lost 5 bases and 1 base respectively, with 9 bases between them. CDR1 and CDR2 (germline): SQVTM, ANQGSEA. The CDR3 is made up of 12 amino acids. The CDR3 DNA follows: TGCAGCGTTTTCCAGGGTTCCTACGAGCAGTACTTC. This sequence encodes CSVFQGSYEQYF.

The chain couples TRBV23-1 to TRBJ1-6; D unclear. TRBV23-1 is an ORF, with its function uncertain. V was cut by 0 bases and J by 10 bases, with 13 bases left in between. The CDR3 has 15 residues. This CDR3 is CASSQSGLVRSPLHF. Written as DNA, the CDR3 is TGCGCCAGCAGTCAATCGGGGTTAGTACGCTCACCCCTCCACTTT.

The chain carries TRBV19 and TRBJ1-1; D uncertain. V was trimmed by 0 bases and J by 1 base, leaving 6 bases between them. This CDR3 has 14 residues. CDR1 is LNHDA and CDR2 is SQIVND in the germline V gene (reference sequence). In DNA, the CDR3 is TGTGCCAGTAGTATAGATCGGGGGAACACTGAAGCTTTCTTT. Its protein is CASSIDRGNTEAFF.

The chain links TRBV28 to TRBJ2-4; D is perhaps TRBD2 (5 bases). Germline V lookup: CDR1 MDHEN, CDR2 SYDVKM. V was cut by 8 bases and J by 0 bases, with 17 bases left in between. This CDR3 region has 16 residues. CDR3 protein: CASGEGSVVAKNIQYF. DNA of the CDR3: TGTGCCAGCGGCGAGGGTTCGGTTGTAGCCAAAAACATTCAGTACTTC.

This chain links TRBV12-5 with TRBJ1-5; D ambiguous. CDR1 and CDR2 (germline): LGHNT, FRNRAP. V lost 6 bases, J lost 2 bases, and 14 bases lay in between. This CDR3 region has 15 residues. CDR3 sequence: CASGPDLDGNQPQHF. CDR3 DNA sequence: TGTGCTAGTGGCCCAGACCTCGATGGCAATCAGCCCCAGCATTTT.

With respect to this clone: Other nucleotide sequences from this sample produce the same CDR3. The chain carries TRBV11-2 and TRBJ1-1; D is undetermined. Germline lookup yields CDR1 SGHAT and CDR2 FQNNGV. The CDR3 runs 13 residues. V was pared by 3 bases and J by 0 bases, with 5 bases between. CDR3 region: CASSLVLNTEAFF. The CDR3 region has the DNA TGTGCCAGCAGCTTGGTCCTGAACACTGAAGCTTTCTTT.

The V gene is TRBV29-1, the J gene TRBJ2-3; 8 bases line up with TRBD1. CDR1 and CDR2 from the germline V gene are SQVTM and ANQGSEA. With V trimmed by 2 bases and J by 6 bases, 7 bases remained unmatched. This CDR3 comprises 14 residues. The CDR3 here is CSVESAGGGDTQYF. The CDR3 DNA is TGCAGCGTTGAATCGGCAGGGGGCGGTGATACGCAGTATTTT.

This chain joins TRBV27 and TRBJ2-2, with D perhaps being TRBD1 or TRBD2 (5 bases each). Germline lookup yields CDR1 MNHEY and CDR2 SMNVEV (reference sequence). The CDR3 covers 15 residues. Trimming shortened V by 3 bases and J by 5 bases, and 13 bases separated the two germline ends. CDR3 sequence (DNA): TGTGCCAGCAGTTTTGCTGGGGGTCGGACCGGGGAGCTGTTTTTT. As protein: CASSFAGGRTGELFF.

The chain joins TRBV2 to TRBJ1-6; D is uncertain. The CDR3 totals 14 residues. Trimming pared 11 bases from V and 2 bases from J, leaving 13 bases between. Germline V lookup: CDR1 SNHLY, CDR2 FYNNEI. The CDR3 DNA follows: TGTGCCGGACGAGGGAGAACCTATAATTCACCCCTCCACTTT. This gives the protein CAGRGRTYNSPLHF.

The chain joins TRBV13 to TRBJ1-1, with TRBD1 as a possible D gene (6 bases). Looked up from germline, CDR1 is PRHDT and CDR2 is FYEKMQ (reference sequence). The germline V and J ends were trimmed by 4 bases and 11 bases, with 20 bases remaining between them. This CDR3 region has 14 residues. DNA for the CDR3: TGTGCCAGCAGCTCTACCCAAGAAGGGGGATGGGCTTTCTTT. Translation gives CASSSTQEGGWAFF.

The CDR3 reads CASSFVAGAGDSPLHF. Written as DNA, the CDR3 is TGCGCCAGCAGCTTCGTCGCGGGGGCCGGGGACTCACCCCTCCACTTT. This chain joins TRBV5-1 and TRBJ1-6, with D tentatively TRBD1 (6 bases). V shed 2 bases and J shed 10 bases, with 19 bases lying between them. The CDR3 totals 16 residues. Germline loops: CDR1 SGHRS, CDR2 YFSETQ.